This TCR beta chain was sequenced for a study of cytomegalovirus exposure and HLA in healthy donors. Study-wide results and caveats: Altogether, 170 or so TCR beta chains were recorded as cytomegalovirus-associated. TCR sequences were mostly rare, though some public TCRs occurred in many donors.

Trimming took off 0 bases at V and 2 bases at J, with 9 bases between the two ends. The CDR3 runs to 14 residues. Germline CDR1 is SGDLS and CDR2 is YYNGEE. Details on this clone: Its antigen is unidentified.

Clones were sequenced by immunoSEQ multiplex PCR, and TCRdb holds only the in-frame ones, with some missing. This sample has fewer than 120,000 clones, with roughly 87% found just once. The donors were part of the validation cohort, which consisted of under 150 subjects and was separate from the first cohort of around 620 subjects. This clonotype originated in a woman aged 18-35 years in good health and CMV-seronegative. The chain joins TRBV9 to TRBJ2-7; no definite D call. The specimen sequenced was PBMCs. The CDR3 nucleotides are TGTGCCAGCAGCGTAGGCAATATAGCCTACGAGCAGTACTTC. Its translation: CASSVGNIAYEQYF.